One sample yielded the 24 T cell receptor beta chains listed below, sequenced in a study of control samples from healthy donors and cancer patients (dated by TCRdb to about 2020). Library preparation used the immunoSEQ multiplex PCR assay. TCRdb took over this immuneACCESS table, retaining in-frame rearrangements with V and J assigned. Such tables are incomplete; in checked studies, under half of the missing clones stem from an unresolved V gene, and the remainder is unexplained. Recorded for this sample are some 200,000 clones; approximately 95% of them occurred a single time. The top ten clonotypes cover roughly 1.5% of the sample. Specimen: blood. Every receptor here comes from a man aged 18 to 30 in good health.

This sequence joins TRBV10-2 and TRBJ1-1; no clear D gene. The length of the CDR3 is 12 residues. The germline CDR1 and CDR2 sequences are WSHSY and SAAADI. Trimming pared 3 bases from V and 0 bases from J, leaving 2 bases between. Written as DNA, the CDR3 is TGCGCCAGCAGTGACATGAACACTGAAGCTTTCTTT. It is translated as CASSDMNTEAFF.

The chain has TRBV3-1 (or the pseudogene TRBV3-2) and TRBJ1-5, with D unclear. The V end was cut by 5 bases, the J end by 7 bases, with 12 bases between. Germline V gives CDR1 LGHDT, CDR2 YNNKEL (reference sequence). The CDR3 is 13 amino acids. This CDR3 is CASSGNRRQPQHF. Written as DNA, the CDR3 is TGTGCCAGCAGCGGCAATCGGAGACAGCCCCAGCATTTT.

The V and J genes are TRBV19 and TRBJ2-6; D not resolved. Trimming shortened V by 4 bases and J by 1 base, and 14 bases separated the two germline ends. The CDR3 has 17 amino acids. Germline V lookup: CDR1 LNHDA, CDR2 SQIVND (reference sequence). The CDR3 region is CASSKELTGSGANVLTF. CDR3 bases: TGTGCCAGTAGTAAGGAACTCACTGGGTCTGGGGCCAACGTCCTGACTTTC.

The rearrangement links TRBV6-2 or TRBV6-3 to TRBJ1-5; D gene uncertain. Germline values: CDR1 MNHEY, CDR2 SVGEGT. The CDR3 totals 13 residues. V was pared by 0 bases and J by 4 bases, with 4 bases between. The chain's CDR3 is CASSYSVNQPQHF. CDR3 sequence (DNA): TGTGCCAGCAGTTACTCGGTAAATCAGCCCCAGCATTTT.

The V and J genes are TRBV10-3 and TRBJ2-7, with TRBD2 matching over 9 bases. Trimming took 4 bases from V and 4 from J; bases not matched to a gene: 8. Germline CDR1 ENHRY, CDR2 SYGVKD. The CDR3 spans 15 residues. The CDR3 spells CAISVSAGGSYEQYF. The CDR3 DNA follows: TGTGCCATCAGTGTATCAGCGGGGGGAAGTTACGAGCAGTACTTC.

V gene TRBV19 combines with J gene TRBJ1-4, with D hard to call. CDR1 is LNHDA, CDR2 SQIVND, per germline (reference sequence). The germline V and J ends were trimmed by 5 bases and 3 bases, with 13 bases remaining between them. There are 15 residues in the CDR3. The CDR3 loop reads CASSLLGIANEKLFF. CDR3 bases: TGTGCCAGTAGTCTGCTAGGTATTGCTAATGAAAAACTGTTTTTT. Using reference TRBV19 and TRBJ1-4 for the parts outside the CDR3, the full variable domain is DGGITQSPKYLFRKEGQNVTLSCEQNLNHDAMYWYRQDPGQGLRLIYYSQIVNDFQKGDIAEGYSVSREKKESFPLTVTSAQKNPTAFYLCASSLLGIANEKLFFGSGTQLSVL.

The V gene is TRBV19, the J gene TRBJ2-1; TRBD1 matches at 8 bases. CDR1 and CDR2 from the germline V gene are LNHDA and SQIVND (reference sequence). The CDR3 spans 14 residues. Trimming cost V 6 bases and J 7 bases; bases outside gene matches: 8. The CDR3 sequence: CASRGQGARNEQFF. CDR3 coding DNA: TGTGCCAGTAGGGGGCAGGGGGCGCGGAATGAGCAGTTCTTC.

The chain is built from TRBV6-5 and TRBJ2-2, with D perhaps matching TRBD1 or TRBD2 (5 bases each). The length of the CDR3 is 14 residues. The germline CDR1 and CDR2 sequences are MNHEY and SVGAGI. The V end lost 4 bases, the J end lost 7 bases, and 13 bases lay between the germline ends. CDR3 residues: CASSFLGTDGELFF. CDR3 bases: TGTGCCAGCAGTTTCTTGGGGACGGACGGGGAGCTGTTTTTT.

This chain links TRBV9 with TRBJ1-1; perhaps TRBD1 as D (6 bases). CDR3 length: 14 residues. The V and J ends lost 3 bases and 6 bases respectively, with 15 bases between them. Germline assignment: CDR1 SGDLS and CDR2 YYNGEE. CDR3 nucleotides: TGTGCCAGCAGCGCAACCCCGGGGGCAGCTGAAGCTTTCTTT. This encodes CASSATPGAAEAFF.

A word on this clone: This specimen includes other DNA sequences encoding the same CDR3. V and J are TRBV5-4 and TRBJ1-1, with D maybe TRBD1 (6 bases). Trimming cost V 4 bases and J 1 base, with 8 bases left between them. In germline, CDR1 is SGHNT, CDR2 YYREEE (reference sequence). This CDR3 is built from 13 residues. DNA of the CDR3: TGTGCCAGCAGCCTGGACAGGAACACTGAAGCTTTCTTT. The encoded protein is CASSLDRNTEAFF.

This clone occurred a few times. This chain joins TRBV25-1 and TRBJ1-6; D uncertain. Trimming removed 6 bases at V and 4 bases at J, with 13 bases between. This CDR3 comprises 15 residues. Looked up from germline, CDR1 is MGHDK and CDR2 is SYGVNS. The CDR3 protein is CASRAGPTYNSPLHF. In DNA, the CDR3 is TGTGCCAGCAGGGCAGGCCCAACTTATAATTCACCCCTCCACTTT.

The rearrangement uses TRBV19 and TRBJ2-1, with D uncertain. V lost 2 bases to trimming and J lost 10 bases, with 6 bases between them. From germline, CDR1 is LNHDA and CDR2 SQIVND (reference sequence). The CDR3 is made up of 11 amino acids. CDR3 loop: CASSISGEQFF. For the CDR3, the DNA is TGTGCCAGTAGTATATCTGGAGAGCAGTTCTTC.

The CDR3 loop reads CASRKGMTAGGHEQFF. CDR3 bases: TGTGCCAGCAGGAAAGGAATGACAGCGGGGGGCCATGAGCAGTTCTTC. This chain links TRBV21-1 with TRBJ2-1; TRBD2 reflects the table's D call only, with no check against the DNA. TRBV21-1 is shown as a pseudogene. The CDR3 consists of 16 residues.

The J gene is TRBJ1-5, the V gene TRBV5-5, with TRBD1 identical over 8 bases. Germline assignment: CDR1 SGHKS and CDR2 YYEKEE (reference sequence). With 4 bases clipped from V and 3 bases from J, the junction kept 12 bases outside the gene matches. The CDR3 sequence is 17 residues long. CDR3 protein: CASSGGGGQAFNQPQHF. CDR3 nucleotides: TGTGCCAGCAGCGGGGGAGGGGGACAGGCCTTCAATCAGCCCCAGCATTTT.

This chain uses TRBV6-1 with TRBJ1-4; no firm D call. Trimming took off 4 bases at V and 4 bases at J, with 19 bases between the two ends. Per germline, CDR1 MNHNS and CDR2 SASEGT. CDR3 size: 17 residues. Here the CDR3 reads CASSAGALRWGNEKLFF. CDR3 in DNA: TGTGCCAGCAGTGCAGGAGCACTACGGTGGGGTAATGAAAAACTGTTTTTT.

The chain recombines TRBV11-2 with TRBJ1-1; D not certain. The CDR3 length is 16 residues. The V gene lost 5 bases and the J gene lost 3 bases, with 19 bases spanning the gap. Germline V gene lookup returns CDR1 SGHAT and CDR2 FQNNGV. CDR3 amino acids: CASSTWAGRGDTEAFF. Written as DNA, the CDR3 is TGTGCCAGCAGCACGTGGGCCGGACGCGGGGACACTGAAGCTTTCTTT.

The genes are TRBV25-1 and TRBJ2-5, with a weak D call TRBD2 (6 bases). V gave up 3 bases and J gave up 2 bases, with 7 bases separating them. This CDR3 spans 13 amino acids. In germline, CDR1 is MGHDK, CDR2 SYGVNS. The CDR3 nucleotides read TGTGCCAGCAGTGAGGCGGGGCAAGAGACCCAGTACTTC. The encoded protein is CASSEAGQETQYF.

The chain links TRBV18 to TRBJ1-2; 10 nucleotides match TRBD1. Germline values: CDR1 KGHSH, CDR2 LQKENI. This CDR3 contains 14 residues. The V segment lost 3 bases and the J segment 6 bases; nucleotides outside the gene matches: 4. The CDR3 spells CASSPDRGQDGYTF. CDR3 coding DNA: TGTGCCAGCTCACCTGACAGGGGGCAGGATGGCTACACCTTC.

The rearrangement uses TRBV19 and TRBJ2-2, with D possibly being TRBD1 (6 bases). CDR1 is LNHDA, CDR2 SQIVND, per germline (reference sequence). V was trimmed by 8 bases and J by 5 bases, leaving 18 bases between them. CDR3 length: 15 residues. The CDR3 reads CASSEGGMRTGELFF. CDR3 sequence (DNA): TGTGCCAGTTCGGAAGGGGGAATGAGAACCGGGGAGCTGTTTTTT.

The chain joins TRBV30 to TRBJ2-7; 8 bases are a match to TRBD1. The trim removed 1 base at V and 0 bases at J, leaving 5 bases unmatched. Germline CDR1 GTSNPN, CDR2 SVGIG (reference sequence). CDR3 length: 15 amino acids. The CDR3 spells CAWSEGQDSSYEQYF. The CDR3 DNA reads TGTGCCTGGAGTGAGGGACAGGACAGCTCCTACGAGCAGTACTTC.

The chain has TRBV9 and TRBJ2-7; TRBD2 matches at 8 bases. Unmatched junction bases numbered 8, after V lost 1 base and J lost 5 bases. The CDR3 contains 15 residues. The germline V gene has CDR1 SGDLS and CDR2 YYNGEE. The CDR3 nucleotides read TGTGCCAGCAGCGTATCGGGGGGGCGCATCGACGAGCAGTACTTC. Encoded protein: CASSVSGGRIDEQYF.

V gene TRBV5-4 combines with J gene TRBJ1-3; D perhaps matches TRBD1 (6 bases). This CDR3 is built from 15 residues. V dropped 4 bases and J dropped 3 bases, with 14 bases sitting between them. From germline, CDR1 is SGHNT and CDR2 YYREEE (reference sequence). CDR3 sequence reads: CASSLSKQGGNTIYF. The DNA of the CDR3 is TGTGCCAGCAGCCTATCGAAACAGGGTGGAAACACCATATATTTT.

The chain has TRBV5-1 and TRBJ1-2; 7 bases fit TRBD1. Unmatched junction bases numbered 5, after V lost 4 bases and J lost 5 bases. This CDR3 has 13 amino acids. Germline V gene sequence: CDR1 SGHRS, CDR2 YFSETQ. CDR3 region: CASSPTTGYGYTF. The CDR3 DNA follows: TGCGCCAGCAGCCCCACGACAGGGTATGGCTACACCTTC.

The chain combines TRBV15 with TRBJ2-7; weak D call: TRBD1 (6 bases). V dropped 0 bases and J dropped 6 bases, with 12 bases sitting between them. The CDR3 is 14 amino acids. Germline CDR1 reads LNHNV; CDR2 reads YYDKDF (reference sequence). CDR3 in amino acids: CATSRDPGAGEQYF. The CDR3 region has the DNA TGTGCCACCAGCAGAGATCCAGGGGCGGGCGAGCAGTACTTC.